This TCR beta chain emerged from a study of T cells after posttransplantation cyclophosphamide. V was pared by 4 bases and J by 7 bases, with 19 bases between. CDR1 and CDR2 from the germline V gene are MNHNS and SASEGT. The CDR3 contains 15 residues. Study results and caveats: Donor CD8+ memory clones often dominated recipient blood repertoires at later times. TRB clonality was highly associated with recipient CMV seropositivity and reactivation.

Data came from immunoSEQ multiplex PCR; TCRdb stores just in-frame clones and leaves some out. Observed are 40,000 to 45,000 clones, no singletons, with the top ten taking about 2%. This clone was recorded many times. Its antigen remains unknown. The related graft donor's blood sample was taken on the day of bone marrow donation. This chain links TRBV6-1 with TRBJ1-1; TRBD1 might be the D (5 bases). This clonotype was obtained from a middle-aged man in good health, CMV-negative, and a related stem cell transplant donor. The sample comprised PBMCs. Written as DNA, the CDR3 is TGTGCCAGCAGTGTTGGGTGGGCAGGGAAGGGTGAAGCTTTCTTT. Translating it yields CASSVGWAGKGEAFF.